This T cell receptor (beta chain) came from a study of shared clonotypes between healthy human individuals. The wider study: Contributing individuals were a couple of females and three males aged 18 to 49.

Profiling relied on immunoSEQ multiplex PCR, and the TCRdb table lists in-frame clones only, not all of them. The sample gives about 1.5 million clones, approximately 98% of which show up once; around 0.47% is in the top ten. The CDR3 covers 16 residues. Trimming took 4 bases from V and 1 from J; bases not matched to a gene: 8. CDR1 and CDR2 (germline): LNHDA, SQIVND (reference sequence). The study, taken as a whole, reports: When naive CD4 clonotypes were compared across a few donors, about 4.8% were shared. Generation probabilities of non-shared clonotypes were lower (relative to those shared by all four donors).

Turning to this clone: Its antigen remains unknown.

Splitting the CD4+ cells yielded a CD45RA+ naive subset and a CD45RA-negative memory subset. The sample consisted of naive CD4+ T cells sorted from blood. The subset: CD45RA+ positively selected. The chain recombines TRBV19 with TRBJ2-7; TRBD1 agrees at 9 bases. This TCR was recovered from a man aged 25-40 years in good health. CDR3 loop: CASSKHPGQGSYEQYF. The CDR3 bases are TGTGCCAGTAGTAAACACCCGGGACAGGGATCCTACGAGCAGTACTTC.